These 21 T cell receptor beta chains were all obtained from the same sample, sequenced in a study of blood T cell repertoires in COVID-19 (dated by TCRdb to 2019 to 2021). Library creation used the immunoSEQ multiplex PCR assay. The table comes from immuneACCESS by way of TCRdb, which keeps in-frame sequences with V and J called. Part of the clones is missing from these tables; in studies checked, under half for an unresolved V gene and the rest for unknown reasons. This sample comprises under 300,000 clones, around 91% of them detected only once. The ten largest clonotypes hold 2.4% of the sample. The sample taken for sequencing was PBMCs or T cells enriched from blood (not recorded which). All receptors derive from a woman under 30 who had recovered from COVID-19.

The chain joins TRBV4-2 to TRBJ1-6, with unresolved D. CDR1 and CDR2 from the germline V gene are LGHNA and YNFKEQ. There are 15 residues in the CDR3. V dropped 1 base and J dropped 2 bases, with 6 bases sitting between them. The DNA for the CDR3 is TGTGCCAGCAGCCAAGGGCAAGCCTATAATTCACCCCTCCACTTT. Its protein is CASSQGQAYNSPLHF.

This chain uses TRBV2 with TRBJ2-7; 14 nucleotides line up with TRBD2. CDR3 length: 15 amino acids. V shed 8 bases, J shed 7 bases, and the junction held 10 bases outside the gene matches. Looked up from germline, CDR1 is SNHLY and CDR2 is FYNNEI. The CDR3 DNA reads TGTGCCAGCGGGGCCGGGACTAGCGGGGGTGGGGAGCAGTACTTC. It yields the protein CASGAGTSGGGEQYF.

This clone was counted many times. Other nucleotide sequences from this sample produce the same CDR3. CDR3 DNA sequence: TGCGCCAGCAGTACAGACAGGGGAGGCAATCAGCCCCAGCATTTT. Protein product: CASSTDRGGNQPQHF. J is TRBJ1-5 and V is TRBV10-2, with 8 bases identical to TRBD1. V shed 5 bases and J 2 bases; nucleotides not matched to a gene: 5. The CDR3 has 15 residues. Germline V gene sequence: CDR1 WSHSY, CDR2 SAAADI.

CDR3 nucleotide sequence: TGTGCCAGCAGTACTACCCCGGGGCCCCAGCATTTT. The encoded protein is CASSTTPGPQHF. The rearrangement joins TRBV27 to TRBJ1-5; the D is unclear. The CDR3 spans 12 residues. The V and J ends lost 5 bases and 9 bases respectively, with 11 bases between them. Germline values: CDR1 MNHEY, CDR2 SMNVEV (reference sequence).

The CDR3 DNA is TGCGCCAGCAGCCAAGATATCCCCGGGACTAGCGGGGGGGTGGGCACAGATACGCAGTATTTT. As protein: CASSQDIPGTSGGVGTDTQYF. The rearrangement links TRBV4-1 to TRBJ2-3; 16 nucleotides align to TRBD2. Germline-derived CDR1 and CDR2 are MGHRA and YSYEKL. The CDR3 totals 21 residues. V was pared by 0 bases and J by 1 base, with 10 bases of the junction left unmatched.

The chain is built from TRBV7-2 and TRBJ2-7, with 9 bases fitting TRBD2. From germline, CDR1 is SGHTA and CDR2 FQGNSA. The CDR3 extends over 13 amino acids. V was pared by 0 bases and J by 6 bases, with 0 bases of the junction left unmatched. DNA of the CDR3: TGTGCCAGCAGCTTAGCTAGCGGGGGCGAGCAGTACTTC. Its protein is CASSLASGGEQYF. The full variable domain, its missing parts supplied by reference TRBV7-2 and TRBJ2-7, is GAGVSQSPSNKVTEKGKDVELRCDPISGHTALYWYRQSLGQGLEFLIYFQGNSAPDKSGLPSDRFSAERTGGSVSTLTIQRTQQEDSAVYLCASSLASGGEQYFGPGTRLTVT.

The chain is built from TRBV6-2 or TRBV6-3 and TRBJ2-1; 8 nucleotides agree with TRBD2. CDR1 is MNHEY, CDR2 SVGEGT, per germline. Unmatched junction bases numbered 10, after V lost 6 bases and J lost 0 bases. This CDR3 comprises 17 residues. CDR3 sequence: CASSPTISGASYNEQFF. The CDR3 DNA reads TGTGCCAGCAGCCCTACTATTAGCGGGGCCTCCTACAATGAGCAGTTCTTC.

The chain joins TRBV6-5 to TRBJ1-2, with unresolved D. The CDR3 consists of 13 residues. V was clipped by 0 bases and J by 7 bases, with 9 bases between them. In germline, CDR1 is MNHEY, CDR2 SVGAGI. The CDR3 DNA is TGTGCCAGCAGTTACTCGGTCGGGGTTGGCTACACCTTC. This gives the protein CASSYSVGVGYTF.

This clone has a single count. This sequence joins TRBV18 and TRBJ1-5, with TRBD1 matching 9 bases. The germline gives CDR1 KGHSH, CDR2 LQKENI. The CDR3 contains 15 residues. V gave up 0 bases and J gave up 5 bases; unmatched junction bases: 2. The CDR3 nucleotides are TGTGCCAGCTCACCACCGGGACAGGGCCATCAGCCCCAGCATTTT. Protein: CASSPPGQGHQPQHF.

The CDR3 DNA is TGTGCCAGCAGCCAGACAGGGGCACTGCAGCCCCAGCATTTT. Encoded protein: CASSQTGALQPQHF. V gene TRBV7-6 combines with J gene TRBJ1-5; TRBD1 agrees at 8 bases. The CDR3 consists of 14 residues. Germline loops: CDR1 SGHVS, CDR2 FNYEAQ. V lost 5 bases and J lost 7; bases outside the gene matches: 7. The whole variable domain, remainder taken from reference TRBV7-6 and TRBJ1-5, is GAGVSQSPRYKVTKRGQDVALRCDPISGHVSLYWYRQALGQGPEFLTYFNYEAQQDKSGLPNDRFSAERPEGSISTLTIQRTEQRDSAMYRCASSQTGALQPQHFGDGTRLSIL.

The chain is built from TRBV3-1 (or the pseudogene TRBV3-2) and TRBJ2-3; possible D gene TRBD2, 5 bases. The CDR3 runs to 15 residues. V was trimmed by 4 bases and J by 2 bases, leaving 13 bases between them. Germline V gene lookup returns CDR1 LGHDT and CDR2 YNNKEL (reference sequence). CDR3 amino acids: CASSLGLTPTDTQYF. The DNA for the CDR3 is TGTGCCAGCAGCCTCGGACTCACACCCACAGATACGCAGTATTTT.

This chain links TRBV25-1 with TRBJ1-6, with 7 bases matching TRBD1. The CDR3 has 13 residues. J lost 8 bases, V lost 7 bases, and 5 bases had no gene match. CDR1 and CDR2 from the germline V gene are MGHDK and SYGVNS. The CDR3 coding sequence is TGTGCCAGCAAAGGAGGGACAGATTCACCCCTCCACTTT. Amino acid sequence: CASKGGTDSPLHF.

The rearrangement joins TRBV11-3 to TRBJ2-3; D ambiguous. The length of the CDR3 is 16 residues. The V end lost 1 base, the J end lost 1 base, and 12 bases lay between the germline ends. Germline V gives CDR1 SGHNT, CDR2 YENEEA. CDR3 DNA sequence: TGTGCCAGCAGCTTAGGTTCCTGGTCGGGCACAGATACGCAGTATTTT. Encoded protein: CASSLGSWSGTDTQYF.

This clone appeared once. This rearrangement joins TRBV11-2 to TRBJ2-7, with 7 bases lining up with TRBD2. The CDR3 contains 13 residues. CDR1 SGHAT and CDR2 FQNNGV come from the germline V gene. The V segment lost 5 bases and the J segment 3 bases; nucleotides outside the gene matches: 4. The CDR3 loop is CASSAGLVYEQYF. The CDR3 nucleotides read TGTGCCAGCAGCGCAGGACTAGTCTACGAGCAGTACTTC.

The chain recombines TRBV14 with TRBJ2-2; D gene uncertain. V was cut by 0 bases and J by 2 bases, with 13 bases left in between. The germline CDR1 and CDR2 sequences are SGHDN and FVKESK. This CDR3 comprises 17 residues. CDR3 sequence: CASSQDAGSVNTGELFF. In DNA form, the CDR3 reads TGTGCCAGCAGCCAAGATGCCGGGTCGGTTAACACCGGGGAGCTGTTTTTT.

The chain recombines TRBV28 with TRBJ1-2; D is ambiguous. CDR3 length: 13 amino acids. V lost 3 bases to trimming and J lost 5 bases, with 10 bases between them. The germline V gene has CDR1 MDHEN and CDR2 SYDVKM. The CDR3 bases are TGTGCCAGCAGTTTCATTCCAGCGTATGGCTACACCTTC. Its translation is CASSFIPAYGYTF.

The chain joins TRBV5-1 to TRBJ1-1; weak D call: TRBD1 (5 bases). Germline V gene sequence: CDR1 SGHRS, CDR2 YFSETQ. This CDR3 contains 18 residues. V lost 3 bases, J lost 1 base, and 22 bases lay in between. The CDR3 DNA reads as TGCGCCAGCAGCTCCTACCTAATAAGACAGAAAGAGAACACTGAAGCTTTCTTT. This gives the protein CASSSYLIRQKENTEAFF.

The chain recombines TRBV5-6 with TRBJ1-6; 7 nucleotides align to TRBD1. Germline assignment: CDR1 SGHDT and CDR2 YYEEEE. V shed 2 bases and J 8 bases; nucleotides not matched to a gene: 10. The CDR3 loop spans 16 amino acids. The CDR3 region is CASSLASQGFDSPLHF. CDR3 DNA: TGTGCCAGCAGCTTAGCCTCACAGGGGTTCGATTCACCCCTCCACTTT.

The genes are TRBV12-1 and TRBJ2-4; the table's D gene call, TRBD1, was not cross checked with the DNA. TRBV12-1 is tagged as a pseudogene. The CDR3 covers 15 residues. The CDR3 protein is CASNTVRQGRNIQYF. In nucleotides, the CDR3 is TGTGCCAGCAACACGGTTCGACAGGGCAGAAACATTCAGTACTTC.

This clone occurred once. The chain combines TRBV11-2 with TRBJ1-1; 9 positions match TRBD1. CDR1 is SGHAT and CDR2 is FQNNGV in the germline V gene. With V trimmed by 5 bases and J by 2 bases, 3 bases remained unmatched. This CDR3 contains 14 residues. The CDR3 loop is CASSPTGGNTEAFF. In nucleotides, the CDR3 is TGTGCCAGCAGCCCGACAGGGGGTAACACTGAAGCTTTCTTT.

The chain uses TRBV7-3 and TRBJ2-5, with D hard to call. V gave up 3 bases and J gave up 2 bases, with 7 bases separating them. Germline CDR1 SGHTA, CDR2 FQGTGA. The CDR3 is 13 amino acids. The DNA of the CDR3 is TGTGCCAGCAGCTTCCTAGTTCAAGAGACCCAGTACTTC. Its protein is CASSFLVQETQYF.